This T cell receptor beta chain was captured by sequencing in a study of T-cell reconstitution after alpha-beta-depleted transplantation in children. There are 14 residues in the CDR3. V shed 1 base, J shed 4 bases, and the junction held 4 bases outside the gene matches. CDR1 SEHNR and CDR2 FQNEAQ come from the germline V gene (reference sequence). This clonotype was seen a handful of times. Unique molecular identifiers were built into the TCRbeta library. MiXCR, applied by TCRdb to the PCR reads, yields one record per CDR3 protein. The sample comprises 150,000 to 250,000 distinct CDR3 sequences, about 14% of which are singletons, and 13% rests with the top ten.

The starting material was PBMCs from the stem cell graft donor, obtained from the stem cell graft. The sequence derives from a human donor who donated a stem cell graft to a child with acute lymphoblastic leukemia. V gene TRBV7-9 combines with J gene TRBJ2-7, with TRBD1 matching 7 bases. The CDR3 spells CASSLVNRGYEQYF. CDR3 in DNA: TGTGCCAGCAGCTTAGTCAACAGGGGTTACGAGCAGTACTTC.